This TCR beta chain came from a study of naive and memory T cell subsets. Alpha and beta constant region primers primed reverse transcription for blood and skin samples. TCRdb ran MiXCR on the UMI-ligation and nested PCR reads and lists one entry per CDR3 protein. The sample records fewer than 20,000 distinct CDR3 sequences, more than 9% being singletons. The treatment here: skin biopsy from PPD injection site in Mantoux-positive individual. Cells were not sorted; total RNA input targeted about 1 to 1000 ng. The V end was cut by 3 bases, the J end by 5 bases, with 8 bases between. CDR3 size: 13 residues. CDR1 is LNHDA and CDR2 is SQIVND in the germline V gene (reference sequence). Ten or more counts support this clonotype.

Sample: skin, taken from a tuberculin skin test site. The receptor was isolated from an adult in good health. The V call is TRBV19, the J call TRBJ2-1; D possibly corresponds to TRBD2 (5 bases). DNA of the CDR3: TGTGCCAGTAGTATTAGAGGGAACAATGAGCAGTTCTTC. The encoded protein is CASSIRGNNEQFF. Combining the CDR3 with reference TRBV19 and TRBJ2-1 gives the whole variable domain DGGITQSPKYLFRKEGQNVTLSCEQNLNHDAMYWYRQDPGQGLRLIYYSQIVNDFQKGDIAEGYSVSREKKESFPLTVTSAQKNPTAFYLCASSIRGNNEQFFGPGTRLTVL.